These 32 T cell receptor beta chains came from one sample sequenced in a study of blood T cell repertoires in COVID-19. The data were produced by immunoSEQ multiplex PCR, yet TCRdb's version contains in-frame clones alone and is incomplete. Found here are fewer than 200,000 clones, approximately 80% of them singletons; the top ten hold 3% to 4.5%. Sample: peripheral blood. The origin of the receptors is an elderly woman with acute or convalescent COVID-19.

V is TRBV9 and J is TRBJ2-7; 10 positions match TRBD2. CDR3 size: 17 residues. V lost 0 bases and J lost 1; bases outside the gene matches: 7. Looked up from germline, CDR1 is SGDLS and CDR2 is YYNGEE. CDR3 region: CASSVGQGLARSYEQYF. CDR3 DNA sequence: TGTGCCAGCAGCGTAGGACAGGGACTAGCGCGATCCTACGAGCAGTACTTC.

The V and J genes are TRBV10-3 and TRBJ1-5; D is unclear. Germline CDR1 is ENHRY and CDR2 is SYGVKD. This CDR3 has 14 residues. Between the trimmed V and J ends, which lost 3 bases and 1 base, there was a span of 7 bases. CDR3 sequence reads: CAISEAASNQPQHF. As DNA, the CDR3 is TGTGCCATCAGTGAAGCGGCAAGCAATCAGCCCCAGCATTTT.

This clone was counted ten times or more. The gene calls are TRBV10-1 and TRBJ2-2; D may be TRBD2 (6 bases). Germline V gene lookup returns CDR1 WNHNN and CDR2 SYGVQD (reference sequence). V was pared by 3 bases and J by 1 base, with 12 bases between. The CDR3 contains 16 residues. The CDR3 DNA sequence: TGCGCCAGCAGTGACGAGGGACTCGAGAACACCGGGGAGCTGTTTTTT. Its protein is CASSDEGLENTGELFF.

The chain uses TRBV29-1 and TRBJ1-1; D perhaps matches TRBD1 (5 bases). CDR3 length: 13 amino acids. V was trimmed by 3 bases and J by 4 bases, leaving 12 bases between them. Germline-derived CDR1 and CDR2 are SQVTM and ANQGSEA. CDR3 in DNA: TGCAGCGTTGAGAGGGGAGGTGGCACTGAAGCTTTCTTT. It yields the protein CSVERGGGTEAFF. Using reference TRBV29-1 and TRBJ1-1 for the parts outside the CDR3, the full variable domain is SAVISQKPSRDICQRGTSLTIQCQVDSQVTMMFWYRQQPGQSLTLIATANQGSEATYESGFVIDKFPISRPNLTFSTLTVSNMSPEDSSIYLCSVERGGGTEAFFGQGTRLTVV.

CDR3 DNA sequence: TGTGCCAGCAGCGCTCAGGTCCAGTCCTTCACCGGGGAGCTGTTTTTT. Translation: CASSAQVQSFTGELFF. The chain recombines TRBV9 with TRBJ2-2, with D hard to call. The CDR3 is 16 residues long. Germline-derived CDR1 and CDR2 are SGDLS and YYNGEE. V was pared by 3 bases and J by 4 bases, with 16 bases between.

Written as DNA, the CDR3 is TGTGCCAGCAGCCAAGATTTGGACAGGGGCCACGAGCAGTACTTC. This translates into CASSQDLDRGHEQYF. The chain is built from TRBV3-1 (or the pseudogene TRBV3-2) and TRBJ2-7; 9 bases map to TRBD1. Germline V lookup: CDR1 LGHDT, CDR2 YNNKEL (reference sequence). Unmatched junction bases numbered 5, after V lost 0 bases and J lost 5 bases. This CDR3 region has 15 residues.

The chain recombines TRBV6-2 or TRBV6-3 with TRBJ2-3, with 7 bases aligning to TRBD1. V dropped 5 bases and J dropped 0; count of bases not matched to a gene: 8. CDR1 and CDR2 from the germline V gene are MNHEY and SVGEGT. The CDR3 extends over 16 amino acids. The CDR3 region is CASSPWTGDSTDTQYF. CDR3 nucleotides: TGTGCCAGCAGTCCGTGGACAGGAGATAGCACAGATACGCAGTATTTT.

J is TRBJ1-2 and V is TRBV2; 9 positions agree with TRBD1. The CDR3 is 12 residues long. Losses at the gene ends were 5 bases for V and 7 bases for J; bases not matched to a gene: 2. Germline CDR1 reads SNHLY; CDR2 reads FYNNEI. The CDR3 bases are TGTGCCAGCAGTCTACAGGGGGCTGGCTACACCTTC. It translates to CASSLQGAGYTF.

DNA for the CDR3: TGTGCCAGCAGCTTGGAGAGCGGGGCGGGAGATACGCAGTATTTT. Amino acids: CASSLESGAGDTQYF. V usage is TRBV5-4 and J usage is TRBJ2-3; 7 bases align to TRBD2. V lost 0 bases to trimming and J lost 5 bases; unmatched junction nucleotides: 6. Germline loops: CDR1 SGHNT, CDR2 YYREEE (reference sequence). This CDR3 is 15 amino acids long.

The rearrangement uses TRBV6-5 and TRBJ1-3; D gene unclear. Germline V gives CDR1 MNHEY, CDR2 SVGAGI. The CDR3 covers 13 residues. V was clipped by 5 bases and J by 4 bases, with 9 bases between them. CDR3 coding DNA: TGTGCCAGCAGTCTCGGAGGGGGAAACACCATATATTTT. Its protein is CASSLGGGNTIYF.

This clone has only a few counts. The rearrangement uses TRBV6-5 and TRBJ1-2; TRBD1 might be the D (5 bases). The CDR3 totals 13 residues. Trimming pared 4 bases from V and 6 bases from J, leaving 12 bases between. CDR1 and CDR2 (germline): MNHEY, SVGAGI. The CDR3: CASSFSGTDGYTF. CDR3 in DNA: TGTGCCAGCAGTTTCTCCGGGACTGATGGCTACACCTTC.

The V gene is TRBV5-1, the J gene TRBJ2-3; D is unresolved. The CDR3 length is 16 residues. From germline, CDR1 is SGHRS and CDR2 YFSETQ. Trimming took 1 base from V and 2 from J, leaving 14 bases between them. Here the CDR3 DNA reads TGCGCCAGCAGCTTGCTCGTTGCGGCGAACACAGATACGCAGTATTTT. Translation gives CASSLLVAANTDTQYF.

This chain's CDR3 is CASSSTGSGNTIYF. In nucleotides, the CDR3 is TGTGCCAGCAGCTCGACAGGGTCCGGAAACACCATATATTTT. The chain links TRBV28 to TRBJ1-3; 7 bases line up with TRBD1. Germline V CDR1 and CDR2: MDHEN, SYDVKM. V gave up 6 bases and J gave up 4 bases; unmatched junction bases: 6. The CDR3 extends over 14 amino acids.

The chain links TRBV6-5 to TRBJ1-6, with D hard to call. The germline V gene has CDR1 MNHEY and CDR2 SVGAGI. The CDR3 totals 16 residues. V was pared by 2 bases and J by 4 bases, with 12 bases between. This CDR3 reads CASSYVSDLYNSPLHF. The CDR3 nucleotides are TGTGCCAGCAGTTACGTGTCAGACTTATATAATTCACCCCTCCACTTT.

This sequence joins TRBV29-1 and TRBJ2-7; D gene uncertain. V lost 7 bases and J 1 base, leaving 11 bases between the germline ends. This CDR3 has 12 residues. CDR1 SQVTM and CDR2 ANQGSEA come from the germline V gene. CDR3 nucleotides: TGCAGCGCTCAAGTACAATCCTACGAGCAGTACTTC. Its protein is CSAQVQSYEQYF.

The V gene is TRBV6-5, the J gene TRBJ1-1; D may be TRBD1 (5 bases). This CDR3 has 14 residues. The V gene lost 7 bases and the J gene lost 4 bases, with 16 bases spanning the gap. The germline gives CDR1 MNHEY, CDR2 SVGAGI. CDR3 sequence: CASTPRGGFTEAFF. CDR3 coding DNA: TGTGCCAGCACCCCCCGCGGGGGGTTCACTGAAGCTTTCTTT.

V is TRBV9 and J is TRBJ1-1; TRBD1 matches at 7 bases. CDR3 size: 15 residues. CDR1 is SGDLS and CDR2 is YYNGEE in the germline V gene. The junction had 11 bases not matched to a gene; V was cut back by 4 bases and J by 5 bases. The CDR3 reads CASSLTGSQGTEAFF. The CDR3 DNA sequence: TGTGCCAGCAGCTTGACAGGTTCACAGGGGACTGAAGCTTTCTTT.

The chain links TRBV6-5 to TRBJ1-1, with a possible D match to TRBD1 (6 bases). Germline V CDR1 and CDR2: MNHEY, SVGAGI. The ends were cut back, 6 bases at V and 4 bases at J, with 12 bases in the middle. The CDR3 extends over 13 amino acids. The CDR3 coding sequence is TGTGCCAGCAGACTACAGGGTTTCACTGAAGCTTTCTTT. This codes for CASRLQGFTEAFF.

This sequence joins TRBV9 and TRBJ1-4, with TRBD1 identical over 7 bases. This CDR3 contains 16 residues. J gave up 7 bases and V 3 bases, and 12 bases lay outside the gene matches. CDR1 is SGDLS, CDR2 YYNGEE, per germline. The CDR3 sequence: CASSELQGTGGEKLFF. CDR3 DNA: TGTGCCAGCAGCGAACTACAGGGGACTGGAGGTGAAAAACTGTTTTTT. The variable domain in full, completed from reference TRBV9 and TRBJ1-4, reads DSGVTQTPKHLITATGQRVTLRCSPRSGDLSVYWYQQSLDQGLQFLIQYYNGEERAKGNILERFSAQQFPDLHSELNLSSLELGDSALYFCASSELQGTGGEKLFFGSGTQLSVL.

The sample holds a few counts of this clone. The V and J genes are TRBV12-3 or TRBV12-4 and TRBJ2-7, with 7 bases matching TRBD2. The CDR3 runs 13 residues. V lost 6 bases and J lost 4; bases outside the gene matches: 6. The CDR3 sequence is CASSRTSGYEQYF. The CDR3 region has the DNA TGTGCCAGCAGCAGGACTAGTGGGTACGAGCAGTACTTC.

The V call is TRBV5-1, the J call TRBJ1-6, with D maybe TRBD1 (5 bases). Deletions cut 2 bases from V and 1 base from J, with 16 bases between. The germline V gene has CDR1 SGHRS and CDR2 YFSETQ. This CDR3 contains 18 residues. The CDR3, as DNA: TGCGCCAGCAGCTTTTTCGATCGGGGGGGATCCTATAATTCACCCCTCCACTTT. Its protein is CASSFFDRGGSYNSPLHF.

This clone was seen just once. This chain uses TRBV7-2 with TRBJ2-7, with D possibly TRBD2 on 6 matching bases. Germline values: CDR1 SGHTA, CDR2 FQGNSA. The CDR3 is 15 residues long. V gave up 3 bases and J gave up 3 bases, with 15 bases separating them. This chain's CDR3 is CASSFTGTGGYEQYF. The DNA of the CDR3 is TGTGCCAGCAGCTTTACCGGGACTGGAGGCTACGAGCAGTACTTC.

The chain combines TRBV27 with TRBJ2-7; possibly TRBD2 for D (6 bases). This CDR3 spans 13 amino acids. Germline CDR1 and CDR2: MNHEY and SMNVEV (reference sequence). The V end lost 6 bases, the J end lost 6 bases, and 15 bases lay between the germline ends. CDR3 DNA sequence: TGTGCCAGCAGCCCGACTAGGACGGGCGAGCAGTACTTC. It translates to CASSPTRTGEQYF.

The chain links TRBV6-2 or TRBV6-3 to TRBJ1-4; D is perhaps TRBD1 (6 bases). Per the germline V gene, CDR1 is MNHEY and CDR2 is SVGEGT. The CDR3 runs 14 residues. Trimming took off 4 bases at V and 7 bases at J, with 13 bases between the two ends. CDR3 region: CASSSRGVGEKLFF. Here the CDR3 DNA reads TGTGCCAGCAGTTCCAGGGGCGTCGGTGAAAAACTGTTTTTT.

The count of this clone is one. The chain links TRBV19 to TRBJ1-1; 8 bases align to TRBD1. J gave up 7 bases and V 2 bases, and 12 bases lay outside the gene matches. Germline values: CDR1 LNHDA, CDR2 SQIVND (reference sequence). This CDR3 has 16 residues. Here the CDR3 reads CASSIIPSRGRNEAFF. CDR3 nucleotides: TGTGCCAGTAGTATAATTCCCTCCAGGGGGCGAAATGAAGCTTTCTTT.

About this clone itself: Other DNA sequences of this sample code for an identical CDR3. The chain couples TRBV9 to TRBJ1-4; TRBD1 matches at 10 bases. CDR1 and CDR2 (germline): SGDLS, YYNGEE. CDR3 length: 13 residues. J lost 7 bases, V lost 7 bases, and 4 bases had no gene match. For the CDR3, the DNA is TGTGCCAGCTCGGGACAGGGGAGTGAAAAACTGTTTTTT. Translation gives CASSGQGSEKLFF.

The chain links TRBV2 to TRBJ1-2; D is unresolved. V shed 1 base and J shed 0 bases, with 6 bases lying between them. CDR3 length: 14 residues. Germline assignment: CDR1 SNHLY and CDR2 FYNNEI. Written as DNA, the CDR3 is TGTGCCAGCAGTGAAGACAGAGCTAACTATGGCTACACCTTC. Translated, it gives CASSEDRANYGYTF.

The chain has TRBV5-1 and TRBJ2-1; tentative D call: TRBD1 (6 bases). The CDR3 is 15 amino acids. The ends were cut back, 1 base at V and 2 bases at J, with 10 bases in the middle. Germline V CDR1 and CDR2: SGHRS, YFSETQ. CDR3 region: CASSLLPGAYNEQFF. CDR3 DNA sequence: TGCGCCAGCAGCTTGCTTCCAGGGGCCTACAATGAGCAGTTCTTC.

The chain links TRBV5-6 to TRBJ2-7; D possibly corresponds to TRBD1 (5 bases). CDR1 is SGHDT and CDR2 is YYEEEE in the germline V gene. The CDR3 is 15 amino acids. Trimming left V 0 bases short and J 0 bases short, with 10 bases between. The CDR3 DNA reads TGTGCCAGCAGCTTGGGTATCAGGGTCTCCTACGAGCAGTACTTC. This translates into CASSLGIRVSYEQYF.

The rearrangement joins TRBV11-2 to TRBJ2-7; D possibly corresponds to TRBD1 (6 bases). The CDR3 is 13 residues long. V dropped 5 bases and J dropped 4 bases, with 12 bases sitting between them. CDR1 and CDR2 (germline): SGHAT, FQNNGV. The CDR3 sequence is CASSIRDKYEQYF. The CDR3 nucleotides are TGTGCCAGCAGCATCCGGGACAAATACGAGCAGTACTTC.

CDR3 sequence: CASSGGEADSPLHF. The CDR3 DNA follows: TGTGCCAGCAGTGGCGGCGAGGCTGATTCACCCCTCCACTTT. J is TRBJ1-6 and V is TRBV5-4, with no clear D. The CDR3 totals 14 residues. CDR1 and CDR2 (germline): SGHNT, YYREEE (reference sequence). Trimming took 5 bases from V and 8 from J, leaving 14 bases between them.

This sequence joins TRBV29-1 and TRBJ1-1; D remains unclear. The germline V gene encodes CDR1 SQVTM and CDR2 ANQGSEA. The CDR3 consists of 12 residues. Trimming shortened V by 6 bases and J by 1 base, and 9 bases separated the two germline ends. CDR3 region: CSVTVGNTEAFF. The CDR3 DNA sequence: TGCAGCGTCACGGTCGGGAACACTGAAGCTTTCTTT.